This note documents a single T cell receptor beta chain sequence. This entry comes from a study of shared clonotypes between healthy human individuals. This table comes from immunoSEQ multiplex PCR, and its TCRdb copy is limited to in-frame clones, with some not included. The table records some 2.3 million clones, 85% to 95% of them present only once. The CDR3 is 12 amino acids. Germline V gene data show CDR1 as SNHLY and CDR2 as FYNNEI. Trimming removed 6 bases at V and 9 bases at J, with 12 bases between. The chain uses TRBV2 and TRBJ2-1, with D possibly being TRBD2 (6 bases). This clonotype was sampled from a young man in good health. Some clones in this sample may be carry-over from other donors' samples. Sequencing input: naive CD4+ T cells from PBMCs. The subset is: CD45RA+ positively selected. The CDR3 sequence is CASRRVSGEQFF. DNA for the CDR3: TGTGCCAGCAGGAGGGTTAGCGGTGAGCAGTTCTTC.